This T cell receptor (beta chain) derives from a study of radiotherapy plus CTLA-4 blockade in lung cancer. Study overall: Around 19% of patients responded objectively, and about 32% achieved disease control. Whole-study results and caveats: Tumor-origin TCR clones grew in blood after radiotherapy plus ipilimumab. According to reports, early shifts in blood T cell clones, alongside interferon-beta, forecast response most accurately.

A few counts support this clone. As yet, its antigen is unknown. Method: immunoSEQ multiplex PCR; TCRdb's copy keeps in-frame clones and lacks some. The sample has some 110,000 clones; over 75% are singletons. The ends lost 4 bases at V and 6 bases at J; junction bases unmatched: 5. Germline V gene lookup returns CDR1 MNHEY and CDR2 SVGAGI. CDR3 length equals 15 residues. Sequencing was performed on peripheral blood, taken from a patient treated with radiotherapy plus ipilimumab. This TCR derives from a human donor with non-small cell lung cancer that progressed on radiotherapy plus ipilimumab. Some clones in this sample may be carry-over from other donors' samples. The chain joins TRBV6-5 to TRBJ2-1; 11 positions match TRBD1. Written as DNA, the CDR3 is TGTGCCAGCAGTTGGGGACAGGGGGACGGCAATGAGCAGTTCTTC. Amino acids: CASSWGQGDGNEQFF.